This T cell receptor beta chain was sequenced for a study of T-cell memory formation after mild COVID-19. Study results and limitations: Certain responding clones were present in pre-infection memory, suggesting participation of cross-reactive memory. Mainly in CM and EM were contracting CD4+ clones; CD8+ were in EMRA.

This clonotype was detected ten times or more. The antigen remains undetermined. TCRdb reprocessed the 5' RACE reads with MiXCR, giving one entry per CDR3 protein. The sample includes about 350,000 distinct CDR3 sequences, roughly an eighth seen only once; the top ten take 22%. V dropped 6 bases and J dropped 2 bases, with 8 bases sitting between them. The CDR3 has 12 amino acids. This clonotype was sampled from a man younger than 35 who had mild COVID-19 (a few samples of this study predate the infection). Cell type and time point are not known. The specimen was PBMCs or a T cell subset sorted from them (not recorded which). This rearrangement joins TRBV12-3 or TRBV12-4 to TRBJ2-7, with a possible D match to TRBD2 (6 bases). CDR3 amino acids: CASRGLTYEQYF. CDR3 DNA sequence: TGTGCCAGCAGGGGACTGACCTACGAGCAGTACTTC.